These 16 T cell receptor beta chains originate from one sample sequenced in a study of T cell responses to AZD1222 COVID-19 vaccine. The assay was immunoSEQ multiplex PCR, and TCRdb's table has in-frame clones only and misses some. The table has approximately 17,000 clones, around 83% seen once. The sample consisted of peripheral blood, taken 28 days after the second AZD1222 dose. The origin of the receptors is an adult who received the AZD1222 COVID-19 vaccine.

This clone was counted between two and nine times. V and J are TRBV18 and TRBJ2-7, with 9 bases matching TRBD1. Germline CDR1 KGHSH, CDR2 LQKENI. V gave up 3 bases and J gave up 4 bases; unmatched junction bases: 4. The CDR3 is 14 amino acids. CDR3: CASSPRTGDYEQYF. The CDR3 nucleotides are TGTGCCAGCTCACCTCGGACAGGGGATTACGAGCAGTACTTC.

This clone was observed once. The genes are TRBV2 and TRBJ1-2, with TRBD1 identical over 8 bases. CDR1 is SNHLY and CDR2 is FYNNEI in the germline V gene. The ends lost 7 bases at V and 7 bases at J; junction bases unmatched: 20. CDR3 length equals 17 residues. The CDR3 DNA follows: TGTGCCAGCACCCCCTATGGGGGCAGGGGGCTAGTTGGTGGCTACACCTTC. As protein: CASTPYGGRGLVGGYTF.

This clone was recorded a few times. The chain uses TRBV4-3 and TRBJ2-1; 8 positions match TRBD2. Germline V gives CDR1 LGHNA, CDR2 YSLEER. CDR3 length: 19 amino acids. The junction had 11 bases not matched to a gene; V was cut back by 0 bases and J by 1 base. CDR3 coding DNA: TGCGCCAGCAGCCAAGATTTCCCTTTGACTAGCGTGTCCTACAATGAGCAGTTCTTC. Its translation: CASSQDFPLTSVSYNEQFF.

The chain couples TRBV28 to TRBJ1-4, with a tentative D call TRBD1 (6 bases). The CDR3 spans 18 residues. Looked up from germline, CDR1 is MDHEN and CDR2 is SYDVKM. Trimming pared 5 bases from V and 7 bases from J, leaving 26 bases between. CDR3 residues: CASSPLTEYLIGGEKLFF. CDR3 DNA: TGTGCCAGCAGTCCCCTGACCGAATACCTCATAGGGGGTGAAAAACTGTTTTTT.

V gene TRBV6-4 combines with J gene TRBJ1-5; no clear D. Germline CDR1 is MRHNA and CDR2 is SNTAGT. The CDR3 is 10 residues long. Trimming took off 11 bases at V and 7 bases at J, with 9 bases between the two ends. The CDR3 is CALGGQPQHF. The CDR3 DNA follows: TGTGCCTTAGGTGGGCAGCCCCAGCATTTT.

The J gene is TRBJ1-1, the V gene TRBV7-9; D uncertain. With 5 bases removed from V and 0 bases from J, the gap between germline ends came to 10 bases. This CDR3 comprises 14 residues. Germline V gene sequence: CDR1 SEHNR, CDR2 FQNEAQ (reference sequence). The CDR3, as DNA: TGTGCCAGCAGCGTCAGCAACATGAACACTGAAGCTTTCTTT. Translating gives CASSVSNMNTEAFF.

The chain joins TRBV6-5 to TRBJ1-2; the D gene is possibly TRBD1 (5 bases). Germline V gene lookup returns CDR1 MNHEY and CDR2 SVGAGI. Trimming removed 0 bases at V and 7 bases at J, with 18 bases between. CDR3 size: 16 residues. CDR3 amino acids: CASSYSSGEMLGGYTF. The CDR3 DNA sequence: TGTGCCAGCAGTTACTCGTCGGGGGAAATGTTAGGTGGCTACACCTTC.

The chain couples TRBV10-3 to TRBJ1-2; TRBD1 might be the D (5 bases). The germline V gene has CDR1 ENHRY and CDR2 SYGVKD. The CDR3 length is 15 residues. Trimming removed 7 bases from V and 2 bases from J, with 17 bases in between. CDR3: CAIMAAGLGNYGYTF. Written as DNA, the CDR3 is TGTGCCATCATGGCCGCAGGGTTAGGAAACTATGGCTACACCTTC.

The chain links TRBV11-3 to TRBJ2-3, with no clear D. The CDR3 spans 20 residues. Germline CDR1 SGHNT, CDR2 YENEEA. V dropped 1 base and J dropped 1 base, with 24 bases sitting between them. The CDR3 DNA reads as TGTGCCAGCAGCTTAGGTTTCACCGACATGGAGAAGTTCCGCACAGATACGCAGTATTTT. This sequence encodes CASSLGFTDMEKFRTDTQYF.

CDR3 sequence reads: CASSRRDPLVLQQFF. The CDR3 bases are TGTGCCAGCAGCCGCCGGGACCCGCTCGTCCTCCAGCAGTTCTTC. V and J are TRBV3-1 (or the pseudogene TRBV3-2) and TRBJ2-1, with D possibly being TRBD1 or TRBD2 (5 bases each). The CDR3 runs 15 residues. With 4 bases removed from V and 11 bases from J, the gap between germline ends came to 21 bases. The germline V gene has CDR1 LGHDT and CDR2 YNNKEL (reference sequence).

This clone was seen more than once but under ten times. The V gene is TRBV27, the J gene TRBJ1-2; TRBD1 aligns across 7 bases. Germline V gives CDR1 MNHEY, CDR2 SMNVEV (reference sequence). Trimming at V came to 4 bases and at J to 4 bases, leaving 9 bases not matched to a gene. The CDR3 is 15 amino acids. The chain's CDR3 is CASSSQGQYSYGYTF. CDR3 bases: TGTGCCAGCAGTTCACAGGGGCAGTACAGCTATGGCTACACCTTC.

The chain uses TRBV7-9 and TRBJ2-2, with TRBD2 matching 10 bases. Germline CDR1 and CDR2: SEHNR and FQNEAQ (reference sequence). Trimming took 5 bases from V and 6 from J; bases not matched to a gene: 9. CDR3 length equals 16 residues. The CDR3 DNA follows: TGTGCCAGCAGCGCAATAGCGGGGGGAGCCCCCGGGGAGCTGTTTTTT. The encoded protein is CASSAIAGGAPGELFF.

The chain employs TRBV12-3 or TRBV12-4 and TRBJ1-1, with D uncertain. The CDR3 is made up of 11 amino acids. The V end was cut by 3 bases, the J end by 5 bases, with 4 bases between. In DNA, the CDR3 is TGTGCCAGCAGTTTGTGGACTGAAGCTTTCTTT. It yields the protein CASSLWTEAFF.

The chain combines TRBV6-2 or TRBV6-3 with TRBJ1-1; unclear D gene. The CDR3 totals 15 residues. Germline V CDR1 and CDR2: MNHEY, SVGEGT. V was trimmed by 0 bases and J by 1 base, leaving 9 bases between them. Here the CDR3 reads CASSYSRYQNTEAFF. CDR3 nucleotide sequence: TGTGCCAGCAGTTACTCGAGGTACCAGAACACTGAAGCTTTCTTT.

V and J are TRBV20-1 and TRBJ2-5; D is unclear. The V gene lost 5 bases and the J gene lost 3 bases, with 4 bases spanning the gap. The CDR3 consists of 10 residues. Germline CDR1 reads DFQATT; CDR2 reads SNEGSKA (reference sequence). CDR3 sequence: CSAEEETQYF. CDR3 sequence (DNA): TGCAGTGCTGAAGAAGAGACCCAGTACTTC.

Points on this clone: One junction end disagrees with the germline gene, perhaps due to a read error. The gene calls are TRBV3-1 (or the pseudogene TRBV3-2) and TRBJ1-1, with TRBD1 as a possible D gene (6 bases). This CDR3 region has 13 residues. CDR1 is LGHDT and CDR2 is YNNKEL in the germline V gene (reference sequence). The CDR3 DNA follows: TGTGCCAGCAACCAAGGGGGAGAGACTGAAGCTTTCTTT. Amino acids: CASNQGGETEAFF.